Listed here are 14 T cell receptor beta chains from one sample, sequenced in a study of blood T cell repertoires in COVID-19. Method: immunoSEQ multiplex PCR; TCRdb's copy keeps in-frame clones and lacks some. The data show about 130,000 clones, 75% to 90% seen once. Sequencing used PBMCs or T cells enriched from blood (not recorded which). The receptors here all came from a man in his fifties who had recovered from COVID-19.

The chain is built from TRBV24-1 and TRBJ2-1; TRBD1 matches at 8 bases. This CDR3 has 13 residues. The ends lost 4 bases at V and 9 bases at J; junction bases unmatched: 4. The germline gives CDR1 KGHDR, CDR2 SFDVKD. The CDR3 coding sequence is TGTGCCACCAGTGACCTCGGACAGGGTGAGCAGTTCTTC. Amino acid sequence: CATSDLGQGEQFF.

In nucleotides, the CDR3 is TGCAGTGCTAGTCCCACAGGGGGCCCTGGAAACACCATATATTTT. It yields the protein CSASPTGGPGNTIYF. V usage is TRBV20-1 and J usage is TRBJ1-3; TRBD1 matches 9 bases. The germline V gene has CDR1 DFQATT and CDR2 SNEGSKA (reference sequence). Unmatched junction bases numbered 5, after V lost 3 bases and J lost 2 bases. CDR3 length equals 15 residues.

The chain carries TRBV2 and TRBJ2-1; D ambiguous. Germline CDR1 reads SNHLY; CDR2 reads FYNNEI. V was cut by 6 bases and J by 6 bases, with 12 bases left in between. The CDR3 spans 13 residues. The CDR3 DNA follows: TGTGCCAGCAGCACCTATCTCGTCAATGAGCAGTTCTTC. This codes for CASSTYLVNEQFF.

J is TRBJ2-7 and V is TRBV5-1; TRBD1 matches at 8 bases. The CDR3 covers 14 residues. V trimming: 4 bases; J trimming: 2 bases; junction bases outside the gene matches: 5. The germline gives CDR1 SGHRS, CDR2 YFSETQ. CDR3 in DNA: TGCGCCAGCAGCATCCTACAGGGGGCCTACGAGCAGTACTTC. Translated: CASSILQGAYEQYF.

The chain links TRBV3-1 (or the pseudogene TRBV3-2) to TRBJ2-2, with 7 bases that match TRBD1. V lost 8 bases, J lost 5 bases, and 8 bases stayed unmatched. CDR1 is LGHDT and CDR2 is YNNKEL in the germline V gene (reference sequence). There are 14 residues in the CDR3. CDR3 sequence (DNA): TGTGCCAGCGAGGGACAGACAAGAACCGGGGAGCTGTTTTTT. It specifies CASEGQTRTGELFF.

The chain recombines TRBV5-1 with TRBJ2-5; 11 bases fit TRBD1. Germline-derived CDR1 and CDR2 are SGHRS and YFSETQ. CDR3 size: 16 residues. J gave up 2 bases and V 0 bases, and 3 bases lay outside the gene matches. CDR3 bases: TGCGCCAGCAGCTTGGGAGGGACAGGGGGGCAAGAGACCCAGTACTTC. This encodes CASSLGGTGGQETQYF.

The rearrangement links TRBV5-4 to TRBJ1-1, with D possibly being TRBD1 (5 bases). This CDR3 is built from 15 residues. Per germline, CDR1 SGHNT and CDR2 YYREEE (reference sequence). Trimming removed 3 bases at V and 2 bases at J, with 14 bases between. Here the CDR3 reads CASSWAKQGNTEAFF. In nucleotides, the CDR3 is TGTGCCAGCAGCTGGGCGAAGCAGGGAAACACTGAAGCTTTCTTT.

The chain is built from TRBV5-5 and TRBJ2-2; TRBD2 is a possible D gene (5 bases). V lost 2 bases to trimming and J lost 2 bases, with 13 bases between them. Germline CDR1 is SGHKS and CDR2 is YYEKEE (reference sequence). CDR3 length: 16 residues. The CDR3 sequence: CASSFGEGINTGELFF. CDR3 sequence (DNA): TGTGCCAGCAGCTTCGGGGAAGGGATAAACACCGGGGAGCTGTTTTTT. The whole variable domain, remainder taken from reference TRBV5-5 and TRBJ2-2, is DAGVTQSPTHLIKTRGQQVTLRCSPISGHKSVSWYQQVLGQGPQFIFQYYEKEERGRGNFPDRFSARQFPNYSSELNVNALLLGDSALYLCASSFGEGINTGELFFGEGSRLTVL.

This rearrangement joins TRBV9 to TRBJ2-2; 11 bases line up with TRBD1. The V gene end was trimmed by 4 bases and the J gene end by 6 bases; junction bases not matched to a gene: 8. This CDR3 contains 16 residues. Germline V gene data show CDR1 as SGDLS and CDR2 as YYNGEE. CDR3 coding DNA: TGTGCCAGCAGCCCCCGGGGACAGGGGGGATCCGGGGAGCTGTTTTTT. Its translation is CASSPRGQGGSGELFF.

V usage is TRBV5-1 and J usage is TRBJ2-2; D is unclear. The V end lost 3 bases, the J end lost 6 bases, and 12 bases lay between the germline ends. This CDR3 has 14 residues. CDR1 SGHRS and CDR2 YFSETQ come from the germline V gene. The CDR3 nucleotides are TGCGCCAGCAGCTCCCTGACTCGTTCCGGGGAGCTGTTTTTT. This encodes CASSSLTRSGELFF. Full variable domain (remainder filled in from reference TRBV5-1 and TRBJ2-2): KAGVTQTPRYLIKTRGQQVTLSCSPISGHRSVSWYQQTPGQGLQFLFEYFSETQRNKGNFPGRFSGRQFSNSRSEMNVSTLELGDSALYLCASSSLTRSGELFFGEGSRLTVL.

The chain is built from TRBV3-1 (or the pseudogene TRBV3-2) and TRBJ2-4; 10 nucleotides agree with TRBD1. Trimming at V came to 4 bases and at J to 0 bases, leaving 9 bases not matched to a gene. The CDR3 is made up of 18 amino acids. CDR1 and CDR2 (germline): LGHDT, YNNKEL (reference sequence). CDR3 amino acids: CASSLTSGTGVAKNIQYF. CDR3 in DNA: TGTGCCAGCAGCCTTACCTCCGGGACAGGGGTAGCCAAAAACATTCAGTACTTC.

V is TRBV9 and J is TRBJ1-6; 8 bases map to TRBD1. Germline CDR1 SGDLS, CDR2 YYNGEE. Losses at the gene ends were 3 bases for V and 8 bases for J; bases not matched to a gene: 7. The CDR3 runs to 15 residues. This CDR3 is CASSARQGPDSPLHF. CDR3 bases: TGTGCCAGCAGCGCGAGACAGGGGCCGGATTCACCCCTCCACTTT.

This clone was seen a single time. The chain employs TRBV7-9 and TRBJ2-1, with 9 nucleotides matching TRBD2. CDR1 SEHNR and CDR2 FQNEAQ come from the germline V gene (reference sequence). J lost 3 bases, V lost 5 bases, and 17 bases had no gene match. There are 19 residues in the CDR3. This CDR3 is CASSQPLGGGASIYNEQFF. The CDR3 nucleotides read TGTGCCAGCAGCCAACCTCTCGGCGGGGGGGCCTCTATCTACAATGAGCAGTTCTTC.

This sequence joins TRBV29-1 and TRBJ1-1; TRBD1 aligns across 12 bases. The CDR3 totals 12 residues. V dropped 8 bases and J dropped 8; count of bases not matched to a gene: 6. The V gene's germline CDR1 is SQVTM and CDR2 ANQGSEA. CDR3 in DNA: TGCAGCTATGGGACAGGGGGCAGGGAAGCTTTCTTT. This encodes CSYGTGGREAFF.